This entry lists 9 T cell receptor beta chains sequenced from one sample in a study of T cells expressing NK-cell markers. TCRdb re-called the 5' RACE reads, yielding one record per CDR3 amino acid sequence without DNA. The table lists more than 400,000 distinct CDR3 sequences. Sequenced sample: blood T cells: a sorted CD56 or NKG2C T cell subset, CD4+ or CD8+ T cells, or bulk PBMC T cells (not recorded which). The receptors were gathered from a woman aged 18-69 years in good health.

The chain combines TRBV9 with TRBJ1-2. The CDR3 contains 13 residues. Germline CDR1 is SGDLS and CDR2 is YYNGEE. The CDR3 here is CASSSPPNYGYTF.

This chain uses TRBV19 with TRBJ1-5; lacking DNA, the TRBD1 call made by TCRdb goes unchecked. CDR3 size: 14 residues. Germline V gene data show CDR1 as LNHDA and CDR2 as SQIVND (reference sequence). CDR3 amino acids: CASKQGQVNQPQHF.

J is TRBJ2-2 and V is TRBV4-3; as DNA is missing, the TRBD1 call by TCRdb cannot be tested. Germline CDR1 LGHNA, CDR2 YSLEER. The CDR3 sequence is 16 residues long. The CDR3 here is CASSHDTGAIAGELFF.

V usage is TRBV6-2 or TRBV6-3 and J usage is TRBJ1-5. This CDR3 is 12 amino acids long. Germline CDR1 MNHEY, CDR2 SVGEGT. The CDR3 region is CASSFPNQPQHF.

The rearrangement joins TRBV20-1 to TRBJ1-1. Looked up from germline, CDR1 is DFQATT and CDR2 is SNEGSKA (reference sequence). The CDR3 loop spans 11 amino acids. CDR3 amino acids: CSAREDLKAFF.

The V and J genes are TRBV5-1 and TRBJ2-3; there is no DNA to check the TCRdb D call of TRBD1. The CDR3 contains 16 residues. Looked up from germline, CDR1 is SGHRS and CDR2 is YFSETQ. CDR3 in amino acids: CASSSGRTGGMDTQYF. Variable domain in full (rest from reference TRBV5-1 and TRBJ2-3): KAGVTQTPRYLIKTRGQQVTLSCSPISGHRSVSWYQQTPGQGLQFLFEYFSETQRNKGNFPGRFSGRQFSNSRSEMNVSTLELGDSALYLCASSSGRTGGMDTQYFGPGTRLTVL.

This rearrangement joins TRBV28 to TRBJ2-3. Germline assignment: CDR1 MDHEN and CDR2 SYDVKM. The CDR3 is 15 amino acids. CDR3: CASNVFQTHTDTQYF.

The chain uses TRBV27 and TRBJ2-5. The CDR3 extends over 14 amino acids. In germline, CDR1 is MNHEY, CDR2 SMNVEV (reference sequence). CDR3 protein: CASSLYWGVETQYF.

The V call is TRBV7-2, the J call TRBJ2-7; TCRdb outputs TRBD1, but without DNA this stays unchecked. CDR3 size: 13 residues. The germline V gene encodes CDR1 SGHTA and CDR2 FQGNSA. The CDR3 sequence: CASSFRDKYEQYF.